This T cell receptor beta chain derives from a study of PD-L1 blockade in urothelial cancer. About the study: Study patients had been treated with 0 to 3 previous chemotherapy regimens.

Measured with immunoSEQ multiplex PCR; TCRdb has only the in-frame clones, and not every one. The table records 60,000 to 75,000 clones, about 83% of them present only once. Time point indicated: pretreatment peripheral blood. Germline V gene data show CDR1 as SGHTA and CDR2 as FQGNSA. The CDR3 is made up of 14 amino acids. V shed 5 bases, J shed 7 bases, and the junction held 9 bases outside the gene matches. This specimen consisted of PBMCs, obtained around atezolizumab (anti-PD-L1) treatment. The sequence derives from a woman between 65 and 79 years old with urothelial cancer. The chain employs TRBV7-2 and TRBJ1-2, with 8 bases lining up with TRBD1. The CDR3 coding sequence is TGTGCCAGCAGCGGTCCGGGACAGGCGGTTGGCTACACCTTC. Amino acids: CASSGPGQAVGYTF.